This T cell receptor (beta chain) was found in a study of T cells in Graves' hyperthyroidism and ophthalmopathy. Study conclusions and caveats: Prediction of ophthalmopathy progression came a median around 6.1 months pre-onset.

The CDR3 length is 15 residues. Germline trimming cut 1 base from V and 9 bases from J; bases unmatched to any gene: 7. CDR1 is DFQATT and CDR2 is SNEGSKA in the germline V gene (reference sequence). About this clonotype: Its antigen remains unknown.

Regions amplified from RNA transcripts were the TCR beta CDR3 regions. The study used the HTBI primer set for a first-round RT-PCR of the TCR CDR3. Each CDR3 protein gets one entry after TCRdb re-called the multiplex PCR reads with MiXCR. The profile shows under 400,000 distinct CDR3 sequences, 15% to 20% of them singletons. This receptor was obtained from a woman aged 45-60 years with Graves' hyperthyroidism. Specimen: blood. The V gene is TRBV20-1, the J gene TRBJ2-1; TRBD2 matches 12 bases. CDR3 in DNA: TGCAGTGCTAGAGCTCTAGCGGGAGGGCCAAGTGAGCAGTTCTTC. Translating gives CSARALAGGPSEQFF.